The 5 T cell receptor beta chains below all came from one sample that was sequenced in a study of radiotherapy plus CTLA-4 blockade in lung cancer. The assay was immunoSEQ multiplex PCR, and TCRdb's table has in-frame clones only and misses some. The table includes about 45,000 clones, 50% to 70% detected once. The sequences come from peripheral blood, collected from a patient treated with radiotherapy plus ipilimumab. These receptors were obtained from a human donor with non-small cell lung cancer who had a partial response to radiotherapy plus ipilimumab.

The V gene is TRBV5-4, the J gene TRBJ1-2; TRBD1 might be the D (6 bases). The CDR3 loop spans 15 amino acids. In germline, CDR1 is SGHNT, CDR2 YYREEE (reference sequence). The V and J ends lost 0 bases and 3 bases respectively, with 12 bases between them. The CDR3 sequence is CASSLEGGEHYGYTF. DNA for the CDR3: TGTGCCAGCAGCTTGGAGGGGGGGGAACACTATGGCTACACCTTC.

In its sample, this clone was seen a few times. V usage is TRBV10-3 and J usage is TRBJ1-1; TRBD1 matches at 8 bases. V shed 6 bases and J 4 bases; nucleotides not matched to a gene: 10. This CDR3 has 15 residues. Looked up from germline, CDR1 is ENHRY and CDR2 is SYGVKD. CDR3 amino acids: CAISPGQAFGTEAFF. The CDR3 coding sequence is TGTGCCATCAGCCCGGGACAGGCCTTCGGCACTGAAGCTTTCTTT.

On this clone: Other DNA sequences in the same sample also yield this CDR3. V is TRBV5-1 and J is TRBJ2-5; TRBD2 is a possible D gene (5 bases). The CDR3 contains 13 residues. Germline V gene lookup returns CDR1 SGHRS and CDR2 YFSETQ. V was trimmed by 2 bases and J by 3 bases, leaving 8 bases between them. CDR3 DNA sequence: TGCGCCAGCAGCTTTTACGGGGAAGAGACCCAGTACTTC. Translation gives CASSFYGEETQYF.

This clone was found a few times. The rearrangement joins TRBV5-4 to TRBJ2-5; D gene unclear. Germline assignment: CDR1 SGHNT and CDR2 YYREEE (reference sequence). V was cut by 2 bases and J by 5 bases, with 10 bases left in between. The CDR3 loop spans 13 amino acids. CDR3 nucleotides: TGTGCCAGCAGCTTTACTCCCGGGGAGACCCAGTACTTC. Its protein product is CASSFTPGETQYF. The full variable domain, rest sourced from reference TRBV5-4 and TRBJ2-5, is ETGVTQSPTHLIKTRGQQVTLRCSSQSGHNTVSWYQQALGQGPQFIFQYYREEENGRGNFPPRFSGLQFPNYSSELNVNALELDDSALYLCASSFTPGETQYFGPGTRLLVL.

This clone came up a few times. The CDR3 nucleotides are TGTGCCATCAGTGACCCCGGGGTGCGGGGGCAGAACGAGCAGTACTTC. This sequence encodes CAISDPGVRGQNEQYF. This chain uses TRBV10-3 with TRBJ2-7; D might be TRBD2 (7 bases). The CDR3 is 16 amino acids. CDR1 is ENHRY and CDR2 is SYGVKD in the germline V gene. Trimming left V 3 bases short and J 5 bases short, with 20 bases between.